This TCR beta chain was recovered during a study of control samples from healthy donors and cancer patients. Data came from immunoSEQ multiplex PCR; TCRdb stores just in-frame clones and leaves some out. The sample holds 190,000 or so clones, over 80% seen once. V lost 7 bases, J lost 4 bases, and 6 bases lay in between. This CDR3 contains 12 residues. From germline, CDR1 is SGHNT and CDR2 YYREEE (reference sequence). This chain connects TRBV5-4 to TRBJ1-6; D not resolved. Sequences were obtained from blood. The source is a man between 18 and 35 years old in good health. This chain's CDR3 is CASSTYNSPLHF. The CDR3 DNA reads TGTGCCAGCTCCACATATAATTCACCCCTCCACTTT.